Below, one TCR beta chain is given with its context. This record belongs to a study of blood T cell repertoires in COVID-19. Sequenced by immunoSEQ multiplex PCR; TCRdb stores in-frame clones only, minus some. This sample yields 250,000 or so clones, of which roughly 90% are seen a single time; less than 3.5% belongs to the top ten. This receptor was identified in a middle-aged man who had been exposed to COVID-19. The specimen sequenced was PBMCs or T cells enriched from blood (not recorded which).

Here the CDR3 reads CASSLNRGYTF. CDR3 sequence (DNA): TGCGCCAGCAGCTTAAACAGAGGCTACACCTTC. The chain couples TRBV5-1 to TRBJ1-2; no reliable D call. The V end lost 2 bases, the J end lost 8 bases, and 7 bases lay between the germline ends. CDR1 is SGHRS and CDR2 is YFSETQ in the germline V gene. This CDR3 has 11 residues.